This T cell receptor (beta chain) was identified during a study of shared clonotypes between healthy human individuals. Looking at the study overall: Sampling drew on donors who were a couple of women and a few men aged 18 to 49. Per-donor plates numbered three CD4 naive, three CD4 memory, two CD8 naive and one CD8 memory.

Several immunoSEQ plates received, in even portions, the genomic DNA of each subset. The protocol was immunoSEQ multiplex PCR, while the TCRdb copy is restricted to in-frame clones and leaves out a portion. The sample yields about 1.1 million clones, 60% to 85% seen once. The ends were cut back, 2 bases at V and 8 bases at J, with 10 bases in the middle. The CDR3 covers 13 residues. From germline, CDR1 is SGHTA and CDR2 FQGTGA. The rearrangement joins TRBV7-3 to TRBJ2-1, with a possible D match to TRBD2 (6 bases). Sequenced material: memory CD4+ T cells from PBMCs. The subset denotes: CD45RA-negative fraction. This receptor was obtained from a man aged 18 to 30 in good health. Some clones in this sample may be carry-over from other donors' samples. The CDR3 here is CASSLGGGDEQFF. DNA for the CDR3: TGTGCCAGCAGCTTAGGGGGAGGCGATGAGCAGTTCTTC.